This entry describes one T cell receptor beta chain. The TCRbeta library incorporated unique molecular identifiers. In TCRdb, the PCR reads were re-called with MiXCR into one record per CDR3 protein. This table has hundreds of thousands of distinct CDR3 sequences, 16% appearing once. V lost 2 bases, J lost 6 bases, and 17 bases lay in between. This CDR3 has 16 amino acids. This sample stems from a study of T-cell reconstitution after alpha-beta-depleted transplantation in children. The chain combines TRBV12-3 or TRBV12-4 with TRBJ2-1; D might be TRBD2 (5 bases). Specimen: PBMCs, mostly from graft donor cells, collected 360 days after TCRalphabeta/CD19-depleted stem cell transplant. The receptor was isolated from a male patient between 5 and 17 years old who had a stem cell transplant for acute lymphoblastic leukemia, so the T cells may come from the graft donor. The CDR3 DNA reads as TGTGCCAGCAGTTTACCCATTACAGAGGGTACCAATGAGCAGTTCTTC. It encodes CASSLPITEGTNEQFF.